A single T cell receptor (beta chain) is shown here with its context. This entry comes from a study of OX40 agonist ivuxolimab in advanced cancers. Clones were read by immunoSEQ multiplex PCR, and TCRdb kept only the in-frame ones, dropping some. The table has 54,000 or so clones, approximately 80% seen once. CDR3 size: 12 residues. From germline, CDR1 is SNHLY and CDR2 FYNNEI. The V gene lost 4 bases and the J gene lost 6 bases, with 10 bases spanning the gap. V gene TRBV2 combines with J gene TRBJ2-7; D gene uncertain. The TCR sequence derives from an adult with an advanced solid tumor such as melanoma, head and neck, liver or kidney cancer. The source was CD4+ or CD8+ T cells sorted from blood, collected in a trial of the OX40 agonist ivuxolimab. CDR3 bases: TGTGCCAGCAGTGCGCGGCCATTCGAGCAGTACTTC. Its protein product is CASSARPFEQYF. Complete variable domain (other parts from reference TRBV2 and TRBJ2-7): EPEVTQTPSHQVTQMGQEVILRCVPISNHLYFYWYRQILGQKVEFLVSFYNNEISEKSEIFDDQFSVERPDGSNFTLKIRSTKLEDSAMYFCASSARPFEQYFGPGTRLTVT.